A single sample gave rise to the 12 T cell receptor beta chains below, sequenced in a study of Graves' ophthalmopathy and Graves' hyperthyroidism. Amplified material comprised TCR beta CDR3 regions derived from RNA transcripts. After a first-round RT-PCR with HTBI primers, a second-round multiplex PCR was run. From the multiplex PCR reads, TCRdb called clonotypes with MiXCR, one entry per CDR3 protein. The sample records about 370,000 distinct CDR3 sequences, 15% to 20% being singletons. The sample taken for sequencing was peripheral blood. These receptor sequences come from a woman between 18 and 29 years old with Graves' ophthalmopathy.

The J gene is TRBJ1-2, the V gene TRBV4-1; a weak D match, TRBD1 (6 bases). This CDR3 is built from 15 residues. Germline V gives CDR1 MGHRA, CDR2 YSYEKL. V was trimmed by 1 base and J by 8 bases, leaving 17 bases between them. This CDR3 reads CASSQVSGAEGGYTF. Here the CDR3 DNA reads TGCGCCAGCAGCCAAGTCTCAGGGGCCGAAGGGGGCTACACCTTC.

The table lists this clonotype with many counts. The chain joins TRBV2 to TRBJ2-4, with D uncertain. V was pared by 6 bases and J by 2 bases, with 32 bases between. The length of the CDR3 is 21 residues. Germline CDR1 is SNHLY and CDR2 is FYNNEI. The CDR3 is CASRPGTSPTLRPKTKNIQYF. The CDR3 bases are TGTGCCAGCAGACCGGGTACAAGCCCAACTCTCAGGCCCAAAACCAAAAACATTCAGTACTTC.

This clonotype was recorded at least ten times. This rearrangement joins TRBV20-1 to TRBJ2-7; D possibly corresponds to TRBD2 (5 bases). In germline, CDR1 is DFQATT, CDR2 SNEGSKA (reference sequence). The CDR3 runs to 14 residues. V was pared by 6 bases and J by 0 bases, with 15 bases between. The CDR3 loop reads CSAALSLGSYEQYF. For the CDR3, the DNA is TGCAGTGCCGCATTATCACTAGGCTCCTACGAGCAGTACTTC.

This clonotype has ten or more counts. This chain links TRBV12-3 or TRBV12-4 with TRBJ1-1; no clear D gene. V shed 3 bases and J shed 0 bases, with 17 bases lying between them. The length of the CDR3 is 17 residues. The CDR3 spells CASSFFSPPWMNTEAFF. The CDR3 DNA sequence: TGTGCCAGCAGTTTCTTTAGCCCCCCTTGGATGAACACTGAAGCTTTCTTT.

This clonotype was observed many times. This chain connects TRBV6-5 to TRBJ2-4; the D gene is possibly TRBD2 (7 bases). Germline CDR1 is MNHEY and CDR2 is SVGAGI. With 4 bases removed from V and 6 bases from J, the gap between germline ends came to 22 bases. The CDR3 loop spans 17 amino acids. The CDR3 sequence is CASSLGGGRRALNIQYF. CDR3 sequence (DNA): TGTGCCAGCAGTTTAGGGGGGGGGCGTAGAGCCCTAAACATTCAGTACTTC.

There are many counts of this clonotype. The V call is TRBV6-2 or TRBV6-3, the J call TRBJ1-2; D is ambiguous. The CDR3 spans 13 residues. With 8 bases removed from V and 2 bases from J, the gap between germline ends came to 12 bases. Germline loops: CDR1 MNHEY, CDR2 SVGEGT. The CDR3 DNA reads TGTGCCAGCTCCAGGACGGAAAACTATGGCTACACCTTC. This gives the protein CASSRTENYGYTF.

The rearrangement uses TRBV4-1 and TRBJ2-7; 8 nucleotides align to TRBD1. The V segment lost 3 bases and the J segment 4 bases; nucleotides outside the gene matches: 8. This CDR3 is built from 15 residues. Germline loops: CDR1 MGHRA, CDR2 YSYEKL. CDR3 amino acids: CASSHGPDRGYEQYF. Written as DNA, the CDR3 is TGCGCCAGCAGCCATGGGCCAGACAGGGGATACGAGCAGTACTTC.

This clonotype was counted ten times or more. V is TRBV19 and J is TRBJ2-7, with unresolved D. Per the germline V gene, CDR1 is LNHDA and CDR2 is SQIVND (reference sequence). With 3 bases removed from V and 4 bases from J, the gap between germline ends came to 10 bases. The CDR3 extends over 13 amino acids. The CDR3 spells CASSIRVGYEQYF. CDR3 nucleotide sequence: TGTGCCAGTAGTATCCGGGTCGGGTACGAGCAGTACTTC.

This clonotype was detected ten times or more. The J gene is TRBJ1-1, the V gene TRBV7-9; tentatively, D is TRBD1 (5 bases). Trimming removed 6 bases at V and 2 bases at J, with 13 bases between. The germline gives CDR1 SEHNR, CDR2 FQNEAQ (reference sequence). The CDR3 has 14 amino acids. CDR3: CASSQQRGNTEAFF. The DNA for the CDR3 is TGTGCCAGCAGTCAACAGAGGGGAAACACTGAAGCTTTCTTT.

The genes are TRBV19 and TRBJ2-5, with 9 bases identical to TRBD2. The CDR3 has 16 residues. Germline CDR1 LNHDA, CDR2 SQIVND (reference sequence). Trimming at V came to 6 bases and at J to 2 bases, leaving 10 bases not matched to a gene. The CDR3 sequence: CASSLPHSGGQETQYF. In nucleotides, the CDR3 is TGTGCCAGTAGCCTCCCCCACAGCGGGGGGCAAGAGACCCAGTACTTC. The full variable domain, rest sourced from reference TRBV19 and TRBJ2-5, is DGGITQSPKYLFRKEGQNVTLSCEQNLNHDAMYWYRQDPGQGLRLIYYSQIVNDFQKGDIAEGYSVSREKKESFPLTVTSAQKNPTAFYLCASSLPHSGGQETQYFGPGTRLLVL.

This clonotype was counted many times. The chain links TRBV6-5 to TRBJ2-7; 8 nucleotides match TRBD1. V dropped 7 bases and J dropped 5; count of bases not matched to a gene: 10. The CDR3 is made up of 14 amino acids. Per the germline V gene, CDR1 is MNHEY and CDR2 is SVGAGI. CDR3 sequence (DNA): TGTGCCAGCACTTCCCGGGACAGGCCGCACGAGCAGTACTTC. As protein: CASTSRDRPHEQYF.

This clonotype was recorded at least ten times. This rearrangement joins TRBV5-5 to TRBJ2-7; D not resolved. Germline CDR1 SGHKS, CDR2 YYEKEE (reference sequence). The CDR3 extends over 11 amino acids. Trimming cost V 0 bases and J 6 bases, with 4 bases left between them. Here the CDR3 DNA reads TGTGCCAGCAGCTTGGTCCTCGAGCAGTACTTC. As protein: CASSLVLEQYF.